This passage covers 18 T cell receptor beta chains from one sample sequenced in a study of CD8+CD57+ T cells in acquired aplastic anemia. The template for TCR beta VDJ and CDR3 sequence profiling was genomic DNA. MiXCR was run by TCRdb on the reads, yielding one entry per CDR3 protein. The sample lists 400,000 to 500,000 distinct CDR3 sequences; about two thirds were seen once. Input material: sorted CD4+, CD8+, or CD8+CD57+ T cells (not recorded which) from PBMCs. The origin of the receptors is a human donor in good health, serving as a control.

The V and J genes are TRBV19 and TRBJ1-5, with D possibly TRBD1 on 5 matching bases. This CDR3 has 16 amino acids. V was clipped by 7 bases and J by 7 bases, with 23 bases between them. The germline gives CDR1 LNHDA, CDR2 SQIVND (reference sequence). The DNA for the CDR3 is TGTGCCAGTACCCCTCCGGGCAGGGCAGACCGACAGCCCCAGCATTTT. Amino acid sequence: CASTPPGRADRQPQHF.

This clonotype appeared a few times. This sequence joins TRBV19 and TRBJ1-2; the D is unclear. Trimming took off 8 bases at V and 5 bases at J, with 12 bases between the two ends. There are 12 residues in the CDR3. CDR1 LNHDA and CDR2 SQIVND come from the germline V gene (reference sequence). CDR3 sequence reads: CASADAPYGYTF. The CDR3 region has the DNA TGTGCCAGTGCCGACGCCCCGTATGGCTACACCTTC.

This chain uses TRBV7-2 with TRBJ1-6; 7 bases line up with TRBD1. The CDR3 is 16 amino acids. The germline V gene has CDR1 SGHTA and CDR2 FQGNSA. Trimming took 6 bases from V and 12 from J; bases not matched to a gene: 17. The CDR3 is CASSLGTAALELPLHF. As DNA, the CDR3 is TGTGCCAGCAGTCTCGGGACAGCAGCACTGGAGCTACCCCTCCACTTT.

The chain employs TRBV9 and TRBJ1-3; D might be TRBD1 (5 bases). Germline V lookup: CDR1 SGDLS, CDR2 YYNGEE. CDR3 length equals 16 residues. V was cut by 0 bases and J by 2 bases, with 12 bases left in between. In DNA form, the CDR3 reads TGTGCCAGCAGCGTAGATCGGGGGAACGCTGGAAACACCATATATTTT. Translating it yields CASSVDRGNAGNTIYF.

The chain joins TRBV9 to TRBJ2-7; D not resolved. The CDR3 is 10 amino acids. Trimming removed 6 bases at V and 6 bases at J, with 7 bases between. Germline-derived CDR1 and CDR2 are SGDLS and YYNGEE. The DNA of the CDR3 is TGTGCCAGCACCCATTGCGAGCAGTACTTC. Protein product: CASTHCEQYF.

In this sample, this clonotype turned up once. The junction shows a germline mismatch at one end, possibly a read error. The rearrangement uses TRBV5-6 and TRBJ1-1, with 8 nucleotides matching TRBD1. This CDR3 comprises 12 residues. Looked up from germline, CDR1 is SGHDT and CDR2 is YYEEEE. DNA of the CDR3: TGTGCCGGCAGCTTACAGGGGGCTGAAGCTTTCTTT. Its protein is CAGSLQGAEAFF.

Notes on this clonotype: One base away lies a much larger clone, so this may be a sequencing read error. This chain uses TRBV6-1 with TRBJ2-3; possibly TRBD2 for D (5 bases). This CDR3 comprises 16 residues. Deletions cut 4 bases from V and 1 base from J, with 15 bases between. Germline lookup yields CDR1 MNHNS and CDR2 SASEGT. The CDR3 DNA sequence: TGTGCCAGCAGTGTCGGCGGGTGGGCGGGCACAGATACGCAGTATTTT. Translating it yields CASSVGGWAGTDTQYF.

The chain recombines TRBV20-1 with TRBJ1-1; unclear D gene. CDR3 length: 13 residues. The V gene lost 4 bases and the J gene lost 1 base, with 10 bases spanning the gap. In germline, CDR1 is DFQATT, CDR2 SNEGSKA (reference sequence). DNA of the CDR3: TGCAGTGCTAACGTCCGAGGGAACACTGAAGCTTTCTTT. Protein sequence: CSANVRGNTEAFF.

The J gene is TRBJ2-7, the V gene TRBV5-5, with D tentatively TRBD2 (7 bases). The CDR3 contains 16 residues. Germline-derived CDR1 and CDR2 are SGHKS and YYEKEE (reference sequence). The V gene lost 8 bases and the J gene lost 3 bases, with 24 bases spanning the gap. The DNA of the CDR3 is TGTGCCAGTATACCGCCGGGCCGGGGGGCGGACTACGAGCAGTACTTC. Its translation: CASIPPGRGADYEQYF. The full variable domain, its missing parts supplied by reference TRBV5-5 and TRBJ2-7, is DAGVTQSPTHLIKTRGQQVTLRCSPISGHKSVSWYQQVLGQGPQFIFQYYEKEERGRGNFPDRFSARQFPNYSSELNVNALLLGDSALYLCASIPPGRGADYEQYFGPGTRLTVT.

This rearrangement joins TRBV7-9 to TRBJ1-4; D unresolved. The germline V and J ends were trimmed by 6 bases and 10 bases, with 9 bases remaining between them. The CDR3 consists of 11 residues. The germline V gene encodes CDR1 SEHNR and CDR2 FQNEAQ (reference sequence). The chain's CDR3 is CASSFARKLFF. The CDR3, as DNA: TGTGCCAGCAGTTTCGCGAGAAAACTGTTTTTT.

This clonotype showed up just once. This chain links TRBV20-1 with TRBJ1-2, with a tentative D call TRBD1 (5 bases). Germline assignment: CDR1 DFQATT and CDR2 SNEGSKA (reference sequence). This CDR3 has 15 amino acids. With 0 bases removed from V and 6 bases from J, the gap between germline ends came to 17 bases. The CDR3 loop reads CSARDPQGAEDGYTF. CDR3 DNA sequence: TGCAGTGCTAGAGATCCGCAGGGAGCAGAGGATGGCTACACCTTC.

This clonotype was found a few times. Since no conserved phenylalanine or tryptophan closes the CDR3, a read error is the likely cause. This chain joins TRBV12-3 or TRBV12-4 and TRBJ1-3; D gene unclear. CDR3 length: 12 residues. The ends were cut back, 8 bases at V and 0 bases at J, with 5 bases in the middle. The CDR3, as DNA: TGTGCCAGCGAGAGCTCTGGAAACACCATATATTCT. Its translation is CASESSGNTIYS.

The chain employs TRBV6-5 and TRBJ1-3; 7 nucleotides match TRBD1. Losses at the gene ends were 5 bases for V and 4 bases for J; bases not matched to a gene: 11. CDR1 and CDR2 (germline): MNHEY, SVGAGI. CDR3 length equals 16 residues. CDR3 DNA: TGTGCCAGCAGTCCCTTAACAGGGGCTTTCGGAAACACCATATATTTT. Its translation: CASSPLTGAFGNTIYF.

The table lists this clonotype with a count of one. Because it lacks the conserved phenylalanine or tryptophan at the end, this CDR3 is likely a read error. Because the CDR3's place on the DNA is in doubt, the DNA is left out and the CDR3 is given as listed by TCRdb. The genes are TRBV2 and TRBJ2-1; the table assigns TRBD2, which was not confirmed against the DNA. Germline CDR1 reads SNHLY; CDR2 reads FYNNEI. Counting both end residues, the CDR3 totals 15 amino acids. The CDR3 loop reads CASSFDSNSPLQFVN.

This clonotype was counted once. At one boundary the junction diverges from the germline segment, which might be a read error. The chain links TRBV7-2 to TRBJ1-2, with D possibly matching TRBD1 (5 bases). The germline CDR1 and CDR2 sequences are SGHTA and FQGNSA. The CDR3 consists of 13 residues. CDR3 DNA sequence: TGTGCCAGCGGCTTGTGCCAAGGGGATGGCTACACCTTC. Its translation: CASGLCQGDGYTF.

This chain uses TRBV11-1 with TRBJ2-7; D gene ambiguous. The germline V and J ends were trimmed by 5 bases and 4 bases, with 12 bases remaining between them. The CDR3 spans 13 residues. Germline CDR1 is SGHAT and CDR2 is FQDESV (reference sequence). The CDR3 here is CASSKDQGYEQYF. The CDR3 DNA follows: TGTGCCAGCAGCAAAGATCAAGGTTACGAGCAGTACTTC.

This chain connects TRBV9 to TRBJ1-6; possibly TRBD1 for D (5 bases). The CDR3 totals 15 residues. The ends were cut back, 6 bases at V and 7 bases at J, with 17 bases in the middle. The germline gives CDR1 SGDLS, CDR2 YYNGEE. The CDR3 loop is CASTLGAGYNSPLHF. The DNA for the CDR3 is TGTGCCAGCACACTCGGCGCAGGGTACAATTCACCCCTCCACTTT. The whole variable domain, filled in from reference TRBV9 and TRBJ1-6, reads DSGVTQTPKHLITATGQRVTLRCSPRSGDLSVYWYQQSLDQGLQFLIQYYNGEERAKGNILERFSAQQFPDLHSELNLSSLELGDSALYFCASTLGAGYNSPLHFGNGTRLTVT.

The genes are TRBV5-8 and TRBJ2-1, with 9 nucleotides matching TRBD1. Looked up from germline, CDR1 is SGHTS and CDR2 is YDEGEE. CDR3 length: 12 amino acids. Trimming removed 4 bases from V and 10 bases from J; junction bases left unmatched: 3. The CDR3 sequence: CASSRGQGEQFF. The CDR3 region has the DNA TGTGCCAGCAGCAGAGGACAGGGGGAGCAGTTCTTC.